These 27 T cell receptor beta chains were sequenced from one sample in a study of shared T cell receptors in the human thymus. Profiled with immunoSEQ multiplex PCR; TCRdb holds only in-frame clones, not every one. The profile shows about 710,000 clones, approximately 87% of them singletons. This sample also appeared in a second study, on human thymus T cells.

Sequencing was done on a sample of thymocytes. The receptors derive from a boy in the first two years of life with a congenital heart defect.

The chain combines TRBV14 with TRBJ1-2, with TRBD1 matching over 9 bases. Germline CDR1 SGHDN, CDR2 FVKESK. V lost 5 bases, J lost 0 bases, and 13 bases stayed unmatched. The CDR3 has 18 residues. The chain's CDR3 is CASSNPGTGNNTNYGYTF. CDR3 coding DNA: TGTGCCAGCAGCAACCCCGGGACAGGGAATAACACTAACTATGGCTACACCTTC. Using reference TRBV14 and TRBJ1-2 for the parts outside the CDR3, the full variable domain is EAGVTQFPSHSVIEKGQTVTLRCDPISGHDNLYWYRRVMGKEIKFLLHFVKESKQDESGMPNNRFLAERTGGTYSTLKVQPAELEDSGVYFCASSNPGTGNNTNYGYTFGSGTRLTVV.

This chain connects TRBV5-8 to TRBJ1-2, with D possibly being TRBD1 (5 bases). The CDR3 contains 14 residues. Germline-derived CDR1 and CDR2 are SGHTS and YDEGEE. Trimming removed 4 bases at V and 7 bases at J, with 17 bases between. CDR3 protein: CASSNGGVLGGYTF. The DNA of the CDR3 is TGTGCCAGCAGCAACGGGGGGGTGTTAGGTGGCTACACCTTC. The full variable domain, completed using reference TRBV5-8 and TRBJ1-2, is EAGVTQSPTHLIKTRGQQATLRCSPISGHTSVYWYQQALGLGLQFLLWYDEGEERNRGNFPPRFSGRQFPNYSSELNVNALELEDSALYLCASSNGGVLGGYTFGSGTRLTVV.

The chain has TRBV25-1 and TRBJ2-5, with D tentatively TRBD1 (5 bases). This CDR3 comprises 16 residues. Trimming stripped 8 bases from V and 0 bases from J, with 19 bases between. The germline V gene encodes CDR1 MGHDK and CDR2 SYGVNS. In nucleotides, the CDR3 is TGTGCCAGCGCTTCTACAGGCAAAACCTACCAAGAGACCCAGTACTTC. This codes for CASASTGKTYQETQYF.

The chain combines TRBV4-1 with TRBJ2-2; 9 bases map to TRBD2. With V trimmed by 4 bases and J by 5 bases, 8 bases remained unmatched. The germline V gene has CDR1 MGHRA and CDR2 YSYEKL. The CDR3 has 16 residues. CDR3: CASSPLEREVTGELFF. The CDR3 DNA reads TGCGCCAGCAGCCCCCTCGAGCGGGAGGTTACCGGGGAGCTGTTTTTT.

This chain uses TRBV5-1 with TRBJ1-1; possible D gene TRBD1, 5 bases. This CDR3 is 15 amino acids long. In germline, CDR1 is SGHRS, CDR2 YFSETQ. V gave up 0 bases and J gave up 1 base, with 10 bases separating them. This chain's CDR3 is CASSLALDKNTEAFF. DNA for the CDR3: TGCGCCAGCAGCTTGGCCCTGGACAAGAACACTGAAGCTTTCTTT.

This CDR3 reads CASSEGASSYNSPLHF. The CDR3, as DNA: TGTGCCAGCAGTGAAGGGGCTTCCTCCTATAATTCACCCCTCCACTTT. The chain carries TRBV6-1 and TRBJ1-6; D gene ambiguous. This CDR3 has 16 amino acids. The germline V gene has CDR1 MNHNS and CDR2 SASEGT. The germline V and J ends were trimmed by 1 base and 0 bases, with 7 bases remaining between them.

The chain joins TRBV7-9 to TRBJ2-1; no firm D call. The CDR3 is made up of 14 amino acids. Per the germline V gene, CDR1 is SEHNR and CDR2 is FQNEAQ (reference sequence). The V and J ends lost 3 bases and 4 bases respectively, with 10 bases between them. This CDR3 reads CASSFLRVYNEQFF. CDR3 nucleotide sequence: TGTGCCAGCAGCTTCCTGAGAGTGTACAATGAGCAGTTCTTC.

The chain carries TRBV5-6 and TRBJ1-4; 8 bases line up with TRBD1. CDR3 length equals 16 residues. Germline V CDR1 and CDR2: SGHDT, YYEEEE. Unmatched junction bases numbered 10, after V lost 2 bases and J lost 7 bases. Here the CDR3 DNA reads TGTGCCAGCAGCTTCAGTCCAGGACAGGGAGGTGAAAAACTGTTTTTT. This codes for CASSFSPGQGGEKLFF.

The CDR3 DNA follows: TGCGCCAGCACGATCGGACTAGCGGGCAAAAGGGACCTCAATGAGCAGTTCTTC. This encodes CASTIGLAGKRDLNEQFF. This sequence joins TRBV10-2 and TRBJ2-1; 11 nucleotides line up with TRBD2. The CDR3 loop spans 18 amino acids. V shed 7 bases and J 6 bases; nucleotides not matched to a gene: 17. Germline lookup yields CDR1 WSHSY and CDR2 SAAADI.

This rearrangement joins TRBV5-6 to TRBJ2-1, with 8 bases fitting TRBD2. The CDR3 is made up of 19 amino acids. V lost 3 bases to trimming and J lost 4 bases; unmatched junction nucleotides: 18. Germline V gives CDR1 SGHDT, CDR2 YYEEEE. The CDR3 loop is CASSSVMTLERETYNEQFF. For the CDR3, the DNA is TGTGCCAGCAGCTCCGTCATGACCCTCGAGCGGGAGACTTACAATGAGCAGTTCTTC.

The count of this clone is one. The chain uses TRBV6-1 and TRBJ2-3, with TRBD2 matching over 10 bases. The CDR3 spans 18 residues. Germline values: CDR1 MNHNS, CDR2 SASEGT. The V and J ends lost 4 bases and 0 bases, in that order; junction bases with no gene match: 10. The CDR3 region is CASSGHNWTSGSTDTQYF. The CDR3 DNA sequence: TGTGCCAGCAGTGGACACAATTGGACTAGCGGAAGCACAGATACGCAGTATTTT.

V is TRBV10-3 and J is TRBJ2-3; TRBD2 agrees at 8 bases. V lost 3 bases, J lost 2 bases, and 7 bases stayed unmatched. The CDR3 runs 16 residues. Germline lookup yields CDR1 ENHRY and CDR2 SYGVKD. CDR3 sequence: CAISEMPGGSTDTQYF. In nucleotides, the CDR3 is TGTGCCATCAGTGAAATGCCGGGGGGGTCCACAGATACGCAGTATTTT.

The chain uses TRBV27 and TRBJ1-1; unclear D gene. In germline, CDR1 is MNHEY, CDR2 SMNVEV (reference sequence). Trimming removed 2 bases at V and 8 bases at J, with 27 bases between. The CDR3 has 18 residues. The CDR3 coding sequence is TGTGCCAGCAGTTTACACGCATCGGGGTTGGAGGGCCGGAGAGAAGCTTTCTTT. This sequence encodes CASSLHASGLEGRREAFF.

The chain employs TRBV9 and TRBJ1-1; D perhaps matches TRBD1 (5 bases). This CDR3 has 14 amino acids. V lost 0 bases and J lost 3, with 9 bases in between. Per germline, CDR1 SGDLS and CDR2 YYNGEE. The CDR3, as DNA: TGTGCCAGCAGCGTAGTGGGGGGGGACACTGAAGCTTTCTTT. Amino acid sequence: CASSVVGGDTEAFF.

The chain is built from TRBV29-1 and TRBJ2-4; 8 positions match TRBD2. CDR1 is SQVTM, CDR2 ANQGSEA, per germline. CDR3 length equals 15 residues. V lost 0 bases to trimming and J lost 8 bases; unmatched junction nucleotides: 9. The CDR3: CSVEDLAGGEDIQYF. In DNA form, the CDR3 reads TGCAGCGTTGAAGATCTGGCGGGAGGTGAGGACATTCAGTACTTC. Using reference TRBV29-1 and TRBJ2-4 for the parts outside the CDR3, the full variable domain is SAVISQKPSRDICQRGTSLTIQCQVDSQVTMMFWYRQQPGQSLTLIATANQGSEATYESGFVIDKFPISRPNLTFSTLTVSNMSPEDSSIYLCSVEDLAGGEDIQYFGAGTRLSVL.

The chain recombines TRBV18 with TRBJ1-5; the D gene is possibly TRBD1 (6 bases). V was cut by 3 bases and J by 0 bases, with 15 bases left in between. Germline V gene lookup returns CDR1 KGHSH and CDR2 LQKENI. The CDR3 is 17 residues long. The CDR3 coding sequence is TGTGCCAGCTCACCCGGACAGAGGGATTATAGCAATCAGCCCCAGCATTTT. It specifies CASSPGQRDYSNQPQHF. Combining the CDR3 with reference TRBV18 and TRBJ1-5 gives the whole variable domain NAGVMQNPRHLVRRRGQEARLRCSPMKGHSHVYWYRQLPEEGLKFMVYLQKENIIDESGMPKERFSAEFPKEGPSILRIQQVVRGDSAAYFCASSPGQRDYSNQPQHFGDGTRLSIL.

In this sample, this clone turned up a few times. V and J are TRBV28 and TRBJ1-3; possibly TRBD1 for D (6 bases). Germline CDR1 MDHEN, CDR2 SYDVKM. Trimming took 4 bases from V and 8 from J, leaving 15 bases between them. The CDR3 is 14 residues long. The CDR3, as DNA: TGTGCCAGCAGTTCCCGGACAGCCCAGGACACCATATATTTT. Translating gives CASSSRTAQDTIYF.

This chain connects TRBV7-2 to TRBJ2-5, with D possibly being TRBD2 (6 bases). Trimming removed 3 bases from V and 2 bases from J, with 13 bases in between. The length of the CDR3 is 15 residues. Germline V gene sequence: CDR1 SGHTA, CDR2 FQGNSA. For the CDR3, the DNA is TGTGCCAGCAGCTTGGGCAGGGCGGGGCAAGAGACCCAGTACTTC. This codes for CASSLGRAGQETQYF.

The rearrangement links TRBV5-1 to TRBJ2-5, with TRBD1 matching over 7 bases. The CDR3 consists of 13 residues. The germline V gene has CDR1 SGHRS and CDR2 YFSETQ. V lost 6 bases, J lost 0 bases, and 2 bases stayed unmatched. The CDR3 sequence: CASTGTDQETQYF. CDR3 DNA: TGCGCCAGCACCGGGACAGACCAAGAGACCCAGTACTTC.

The chain employs TRBV6-5 and TRBJ2-2, with 7 bases identical to TRBD1. J gave up 4 bases and V 0 bases, and 5 bases lay outside the gene matches. The germline V gene has CDR1 MNHEY and CDR2 SVGAGI. This CDR3 spans 16 amino acids. Written as DNA, the CDR3 is TGTGCCAGCAGTTACTCAGGGGGCGCGCCCACCGGGGAGCTGTTTTTT. This translates into CASSYSGGAPTGELFF.

The chain has TRBV29-1 and TRBJ2-1; 13 bases agree with TRBD2. The CDR3 has 18 residues. Per germline, CDR1 SQVTM and CDR2 ANQGSEA. V lost 4 bases, J lost 2 bases, and 11 bases stayed unmatched. The CDR3 spells CSVAPTSGRYVPYNEQFF. DNA for the CDR3: TGCAGCGTTGCCCCGACTAGCGGGAGGTATGTCCCCTACAATGAGCAGTTCTTC.

The V call is TRBV27, the J call TRBJ2-7, with D possibly being TRBD2 (5 bases). Trimming removed 5 bases at V and 9 bases at J, with 20 bases between. Germline loops: CDR1 MNHEY, CDR2 SMNVEV (reference sequence). This CDR3 has 14 residues. DNA of the CDR3: TGTGCCAGCAGTCAGCCCGGGATCTCCTCTTCGCAGTACTTC. This encodes CASSQPGISSSQYF.

This sequence joins TRBV15 and TRBJ2-4, with 11 bases matching TRBD1. The CDR3 has 19 residues. The V and J ends lost 0 bases and 6 bases, in that order; junction bases with no gene match: 13. Germline V lookup: CDR1 LNHNV, CDR2 YYDKDF (reference sequence). The chain's CDR3 is CATSRDFGGQGADGNIQYF. As DNA, the CDR3 is TGTGCCACCAGCAGAGATTTTGGTGGACAGGGGGCTGACGGAAACATTCAGTACTTC.

The chain combines TRBV19 with TRBJ2-3, with D possibly being TRBD1 (5 bases). This CDR3 spans 16 amino acids. The germline gives CDR1 LNHDA, CDR2 SQIVND (reference sequence). V lost 2 bases and J lost 2, with 14 bases in between. This CDR3 reads CASSISRPGNTDTQYF. CDR3 DNA sequence: TGTGCCAGTAGTATATCCCGCCCAGGGAACACAGATACGCAGTATTTT.

The genes are TRBV5-1 and TRBJ1-1; a weak D match, TRBD1 (5 bases). Germline loops: CDR1 SGHRS, CDR2 YFSETQ. The CDR3 totals 14 residues. V shed 2 bases and J shed 4 bases, with 12 bases lying between them. The CDR3 nucleotides are TGCGCCAGCAGCTTCCCAGGGTCGGGCACTGAAGCTTTCTTT. Residues: CASSFPGSGTEAFF.

The gene calls are TRBV19 and TRBJ2-4; TRBD2 matches at 13 bases. The germline gives CDR1 LNHDA, CDR2 SQIVND (reference sequence). The CDR3 extends over 20 amino acids. V was pared by 3 bases and J by 0 bases, with 11 bases of the junction left unmatched. The CDR3 protein is CASSMGTSGEYQGAKNIQYF. The CDR3 bases are TGTGCCAGTAGTATGGGGACTAGCGGGGAATACCAGGGAGCCAAAAACATTCAGTACTTC.

The chain carries TRBV29-1 and TRBJ2-1; 8 nucleotides match TRBD1. From germline, CDR1 is SQVTM and CDR2 ANQGSEA. With 7 bases clipped from V and 8 bases from J, the junction kept 13 bases outside the gene matches. This CDR3 comprises 14 residues. The DNA of the CDR3 is TGCAGCGCCAACTGGACAGGGCTGGTTGATGAGCAGTTCTTC. Its translation: CSANWTGLVDEQFF.